What follows are 21 T cell receptor beta chains derived from one specimen sequenced in a study of blood T cell repertoires in COVID-19. The method was immunoSEQ multiplex PCR; TCRdb's version includes in-frame clones alone and lacks a portion of them. The table has 87,000 or so clones, more than 75% seen once. Material for sequencing was peripheral blood. The source is a human donor with acute or convalescent COVID-19. The donor label of this sample is uncertain.

The J gene is TRBJ2-5, the V gene TRBV6-5; TRBD1 matches 10 bases. This CDR3 region has 14 residues. V lost 6 bases and J lost 5; bases outside the gene matches: 6. The germline V gene has CDR1 MNHEY and CDR2 SVGAGI. The CDR3 bases are TGTGCCAGCAGCCGCGGGACAGGGGAGGAGACCCAGTACTTC. It is translated as CASSRGTGEETQYF.

This sequence joins TRBV7-2 and TRBJ2-3; unclear D gene. The germline gives CDR1 SGHTA, CDR2 FQGNSA. With 5 bases removed from V and 3 bases from J, the gap between germline ends came to 3 bases. This CDR3 has 11 residues. The chain's CDR3 is CASSRTDTQYF. Written as DNA, the CDR3 is TGTGCCAGCAGCCGTACAGATACGCAGTATTTT.

The chain is built from TRBV19 and TRBJ2-3, with D unclear. The germline V gene encodes CDR1 LNHDA and CDR2 SQIVND (reference sequence). There are 12 residues in the CDR3. Trimming took off 8 bases at V and 1 base at J, with 7 bases between the two ends. The CDR3 is CASAQGTDTQYF. The CDR3 region has the DNA TGTGCCAGTGCCCAGGGCACAGATACGCAGTATTTT.

The chain has TRBV3-1 (or the pseudogene TRBV3-2) and TRBJ2-1; 7 positions match TRBD2. V was pared by 7 bases and J by 12 bases, with 12 bases of the junction left unmatched. The germline V gene has CDR1 LGHDT and CDR2 YNNKEL (reference sequence). CDR3 length: 13 residues. The CDR3 reads CASTLGRAGLQFF. DNA of the CDR3: TGTGCCAGCACCCTCGGACGAGCGGGGTTGCAGTTCTTC.

The genes are TRBV9 and TRBJ2-1, with 12 bases fitting TRBD2. Trimming took 0 bases from V and 6 from J; bases not matched to a gene: 10. CDR1 is SGDLS and CDR2 is YYNGEE in the germline V gene. This CDR3 is 18 amino acids long. The CDR3 sequence: CASSVGTSGGPLFNEQFF. The CDR3 nucleotides read TGTGCCAGCAGCGTAGGAACTAGCGGGGGGCCTCTCTTCAATGAGCAGTTCTTC.

The V call is TRBV7-8, the J call TRBJ1-2; D is uncertain. Trimming removed 1 base at V and 4 bases at J, with 13 bases between. CDR1 is SGHVS and CDR2 is FQNEAQ in the germline V gene. CDR3 length: 15 residues. The CDR3 sequence is CASSLGGPGSYGYTF. CDR3 nucleotide sequence: TGTGCCAGCAGCTTAGGAGGGCCAGGCAGCTATGGCTACACCTTC.

The V and J genes are TRBV7-9 and TRBJ1-3, with D possibly TRBD1 on 5 matching bases. Trimming removed 4 bases from V and 4 bases from J, with 11 bases in between. The germline V gene has CDR1 SEHNR and CDR2 FQNEAQ (reference sequence). This CDR3 has 14 residues. CDR3: CASSSGNFGNTIYF. CDR3 nucleotide sequence: TGTGCCAGCAGCTCAGGGAATTTCGGAAACACCATATATTTT. Together with reference TRBV7-9 and TRBJ1-3, the CDR3 gives the full variable domain: DTGVSQNPRHKITKRGQNVTFRCDPISEHNRLYWYRQTLGQGPEFLTYFQNEAQLEKSRLLSDRFSAERPKGSFSTLEIQRTEQGDSAMYLCASSSGNFGNTIYFGEGSWLTVV.

This clone was recorded once. The rearrangement links TRBV6-6 to TRBJ1-2, with D perhaps TRBD1 (6 bases). CDR1 is MNHNY, CDR2 SVGAGI, per germline (reference sequence). This CDR3 contains 13 residues. V shed 0 bases and J shed 7 bases, with 9 bases lying between them. The CDR3 sequence: CASSYSGASGYTF. The CDR3 region has the DNA TGTGCCAGCAGTTACTCGGGGGCTAGTGGCTACACCTTC.

J is TRBJ2-3 and V is TRBV3-1 (or the pseudogene TRBV3-2); D gene unclear. Germline CDR1 LGHDT, CDR2 YNNKEL (reference sequence). With 5 bases removed from V and 8 bases from J, the gap between germline ends came to 11 bases. The CDR3 is 12 amino acids. The CDR3 sequence: CASSGTESTQYF. Written as DNA, the CDR3 is TGTGCCAGCAGCGGTACGGAGTCTACGCAGTATTTT.

This rearrangement joins TRBV7-8 to TRBJ2-5; 7 positions agree with TRBD1. Germline CDR1 SGHVS, CDR2 FQNEAQ. This CDR3 has 14 amino acids. V was clipped by 6 bases and J by 3 bases; unmatched bases: 7. In nucleotides, the CDR3 is TGTGCCAGCAGAATAGGGACAGTTAAAGAGACCCAGTACTTC. The encoded protein is CASRIGTVKETQYF.

The chain couples TRBV9 to TRBJ1-5; possible D gene TRBD1, 6 bases. The CDR3 consists of 18 residues. Trimming shortened V by 4 bases and J by 7 bases, and 27 bases separated the two germline ends. The germline gives CDR1 SGDLS, CDR2 YYNGEE. The CDR3 sequence is CASSTRQNRASCSQPQHF. Written as DNA, the CDR3 is TGTGCCAGCAGCACTCGACAGAACAGGGCCTCGTGCTCCCAGCCCCAGCATTTT.

The rearrangement joins TRBV18 to TRBJ2-7; the D gene is possibly TRBD1 (5 bases). CDR1 and CDR2 (germline): KGHSH, LQKENI. The ends were cut back, 0 bases at V and 7 bases at J, with 13 bases in the middle. The CDR3 loop spans 14 amino acids. Here the CDR3 reads CASSPPTGRREQYF. In nucleotides, the CDR3 is TGTGCCAGCTCACCACCAACAGGTCGTCGGGAGCAGTACTTC.

The chain combines TRBV7-2 with TRBJ1-2; TRBD1 is a possible D gene (5 bases). The CDR3 totals 15 residues. From germline, CDR1 is SGHTA and CDR2 FQGNSA. Between the trimmed V and J ends, which lost 5 bases and 1 base, there was a span of 14 bases. DNA of the CDR3: TGTGCCAGCAGCCTAACCTGGGGGGTTAACTATGGCTACACCTTC. Protein sequence: CASSLTWGVNYGYTF.

The rearrangement joins TRBV19 to TRBJ1-3, with D maybe TRBD1 (5 bases). Trimming shortened V by 7 bases and J by 5 bases, and 12 bases separated the two germline ends. This CDR3 contains 13 residues. In germline, CDR1 is LNHDA, CDR2 SQIVND (reference sequence). The CDR3 loop reads CASTEQGRNTIYF. As DNA, the CDR3 is TGTGCCAGTACGGAGCAGGGTCGAAACACCATATATTTT.

V usage is TRBV3-1 (or the pseudogene TRBV3-2) and J usage is TRBJ2-3; TRBD2 agrees at 7 bases. The CDR3 sequence is 14 residues long. The germline CDR1 and CDR2 sequences are LGHDT and YNNKEL (reference sequence). With 1 base clipped from V and 3 bases from J, the junction kept 1 base outside the gene matches. CDR3 DNA sequence: TGTGCCAGCAGCCAAGGCGGGGGTACAGATACGCAGTATTTT. This encodes CASSQGGGTDTQYF.

The gene calls are TRBV6-5 and TRBJ1-1, with TRBD1 identical over 8 bases. In germline, CDR1 is MNHEY, CDR2 SVGAGI. The CDR3 consists of 11 residues. With 8 bases clipped from V and 8 bases from J, the junction kept 4 bases outside the gene matches. CDR3 loop: CASDRDREAFF. CDR3 coding DNA: TGTGCCAGCGACCGGGACAGGGAAGCTTTCTTT.

This clone was counted a few times. The chain has TRBV20-1 and TRBJ2-1; 7 positions match TRBD2. CDR1 is DFQATT and CDR2 is SNEGSKA in the germline V gene (reference sequence). Unmatched junction bases numbered 9, after V lost 3 bases and J lost 4 bases. This CDR3 spans 15 amino acids. The CDR3 region has the DNA TGCAGTGCTAGTCTTGGGAGGGGCGCGTACAATGAGCAGTTCTTC. Translated, it gives CSASLGRGAYNEQFF.

This clone was recorded only once. The chain joins TRBV3-1 (or the pseudogene TRBV3-2) to TRBJ2-2; D uncertain. Deletions cut 0 bases from V and 3 bases from J, with 5 bases between. The CDR3 extends over 14 amino acids. Germline assignment: CDR1 LGHDT and CDR2 YNNKEL (reference sequence). CDR3 amino acids: CASSQELYTGELFF. Here the CDR3 DNA reads TGTGCCAGCAGCCAAGAACTCTACACCGGGGAGCTGTTTTTT.

This clone has just a few counts. This chain uses TRBV30 with TRBJ1-6; possible D gene TRBD1, 6 bases. The CDR3 loop spans 14 amino acids. Germline values: CDR1 GTSNPN, CDR2 SVGIG (reference sequence). Trimming cost V 3 bases and J 7 bases, with 13 bases left between them. CDR3 amino acids: CAWSEDSSNSPLHF. The CDR3, as DNA: TGTGCCTGGAGCGAGGACAGCAGCAATTCACCCCTCCACTTT.

This rearrangement joins TRBV28 to TRBJ1-2, with 9 bases identical to TRBD1. V was pared by 3 bases and J by 2 bases, with 4 bases of the junction left unmatched. Germline V gene data show CDR1 as MDHEN and CDR2 as SYDVKM. The CDR3 consists of 15 residues. This CDR3 reads CASSLVQGANYGYTF. The CDR3 coding sequence is TGTGCCAGCAGTTTGGTACAGGGGGCGAACTATGGCTACACCTTC.

The chain employs TRBV5-1 and TRBJ1-2, with 11 bases aligning to TRBD1. The J segment lost 6 bases and the V segment lost 0 bases, leaving 7 bases of the junction unmatched. The CDR3 covers 16 residues. Germline V gene lookup returns CDR1 SGHRS and CDR2 YFSETQ. This CDR3 reads CASSLAPGQGEDGYTF. CDR3 DNA sequence: TGCGCCAGCAGCTTGGCCCCGGGACAGGGGGAGGATGGCTACACCTTC.